A selection of T cell receptor beta chains follows, all from one sample in a study of CD8 T cells in Susac syndrome. MiXCR was run by TCRdb on the immunoSEQ multiplex PCR reads, yielding one entry per CDR3 protein. The data hold roughly 140,000 distinct CDR3 sequences, with approximately 94% observed a single time. Source material: CD8+ T cells from PBMCs. These TCRs come from a human donor with multiple sclerosis. The conserved cysteine and the conserved F or W are not part of the CDR3 here.

j_call: TRBJ2-7
v_call: TRBV2
cdr3_aa: ASSEGRQFPYEQY

j_call: TRBJ2-1
v_call: TRBV12-3/TRBV12-4
cdr3_aa: ASRAPSSRGNLHEQF

j_call: TRBJ1-4
v_call: TRBV7-9
cdr3_aa: ASHPVRTDEKLF

j_call: TRBJ2-1
v_call: TRBV2
cdr3_aa: ASSLLLWGTDSYNEQF

j_call: TRBJ2-1
v_call: TRBV9
cdr3_aa: ASSVPGLYNEQF

j_call: TRBJ1-2
v_call: TRBV20-1
cdr3_aa: SASDSQGYT

j_call: TRBJ1-2
v_call: TRBV13
cdr3_aa: ASSPGQGGGYT

j_call: TRBJ1-2
v_call: TRBV7-6
cdr3_aa: ASSYLPFTGKDDGYT

j_call: TRBJ2-1
v_call: TRBV20-1
cdr3_aa: SALSGTSGGHRYNEQF

j_call: TRBJ1-6
v_call: TRBV10-3
cdr3_aa: AARTGMNSPLH

j_call: TRBJ1-2
v_call: TRBV27
cdr3_aa: ASSLIGSGYGYT

j_call: TRBJ2-7
v_call: TRBV29-1
cdr3_aa: SVLGWRDTDRYEQY

j_call: TRBJ2-7
v_call: TRBV4-1
cdr3_aa: ASSQTLGAEQY

j_call: TRBJ2-5
v_call: TRBV11-2
cdr3_aa: ASSFRWSGGGKETQY

j_call: TRBJ2-1
v_call: TRBV5-1
cdr3_aa: ASSPDNEQF

j_call: TRBJ2-1
v_call: TRBV20-1
cdr3_aa: SARNRDYGEQF

j_call: TRBJ2-1
v_call: TRBV11-2
cdr3_aa: ASSLTGFSYNEQF

j_call: TRBJ2-1
v_call: TRBV9
cdr3_aa: ASSPRTGSNNEQF

j_call: TRBJ2-7
v_call: TRBV19
cdr3_aa: ASRSGGGEQY

j_call: TRBJ1-6
v_call: TRBV2
cdr3_aa: ASTEPGQGRNSPLH

j_call: TRBJ1-1
v_call: TRBV10-3
cdr3_aa: AIEPDREANTEAF

j_call: TRBJ2-2
v_call: TRBV5-6
cdr3_aa: ASSLGVGELF

j_call: TRBJ1-2
v_call: TRBV5-1
cdr3_aa: ASSHPGPNYGYT

j_call: TRBJ1-2
v_call: TRBV7-9
cdr3_aa: ASSFADFYGYT

j_call: TRBJ1-4
v_call: TRBV4-1
cdr3_aa: ASSQSRGQGSEKLF

j_call: TRBJ1-1
v_call: TRBV5-1
cdr3_aa: ASSWGTDTEAF

j_call: TRBJ2-7
v_call: TRBV4-2
cdr3_aa: ASSQAVHSYEQY

j_call: TRBJ2-5
v_call: TRBV12-3/TRBV12-4
cdr3_aa: ASSPLDRLETQY

j_call: TRBJ2-7
v_call: TRBV20-1
cdr3_aa: SARASGYSYEQY

j_call: TRBJ1-2
v_call: TRBV27
cdr3_aa: ASGAVGYGYT

j_call: TRBJ2-3
v_call: TRBV4-3
cdr3_aa: ASRQSILLSRDSFWY

j_call: TRBJ2-1
v_call: TRBV29-1
cdr3_aa: SVPFGTGQSSYNEQF

j_call: TRBJ1-1
v_call: TRBV24-1
cdr3_aa: ATRQGPEAF

j_call: TRBJ1-2
v_call: TRBV5-4
cdr3_aa: ASSPPGPEVYT

j_call: TRBJ2-3
v_call: TRBV6-5
cdr3_aa: ASSQPGPFTDTQY

j_call: TRBJ1-2
v_call: TRBV5-1
cdr3_aa: ASSLNRGVDGYT

j_call: TRBJ1-5
v_call: TRBV27
cdr3_aa: ASSLWGQEQPQH